In this sample, the clone carrying this TCR beta chain turned up a few times. This record belongs to a study of shared clonotypes between healthy human individuals. Measured with immunoSEQ multiplex PCR; TCRdb has only the in-frame clones, and not every one. The sample lists 2 million to 2.5 million clones, around 92% occurring once. Trimming removed 3 bases from V and 7 bases from J, with 7 bases in between. The germline V gene has CDR1 SNHLY and CDR2 FYNNEI. The CDR3 has 12 amino acids. The genes are TRBV2 and TRBJ1-3; a weak D match, TRBD1 (5 bases). The specimen was naive CD4+ T cells from PBMCs. As for subset: CD45RA+ positively selected. This TCR came from a man between 18 and 29 years old in good health. Some clones in this sample may be carry-over from other donors' samples. CDR3 region: CASSDRANTIYF. The CDR3 region has the DNA TGTGCCAGCAGTGACAGGGCTAACACCATATATTTT.